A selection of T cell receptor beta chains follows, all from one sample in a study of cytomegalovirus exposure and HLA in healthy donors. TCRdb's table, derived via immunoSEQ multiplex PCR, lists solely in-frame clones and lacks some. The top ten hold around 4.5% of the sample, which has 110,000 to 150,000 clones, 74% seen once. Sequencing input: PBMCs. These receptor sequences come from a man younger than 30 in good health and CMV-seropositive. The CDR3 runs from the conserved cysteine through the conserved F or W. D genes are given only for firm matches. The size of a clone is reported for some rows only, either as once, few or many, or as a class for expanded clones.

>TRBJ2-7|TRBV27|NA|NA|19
CASSLSAPRGRTSDYEQYF
TGTGCCAGCAGTTTATCGGCCCCCAGGGGTCGCACATCGGACTACGAGCAGTACTTC
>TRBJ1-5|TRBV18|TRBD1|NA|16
CASSPTGTGQGQPQHF
TGTGCCAGCTCACCAACCGGGACAGGGCAGGGTCAGCCCCAGCATTTT
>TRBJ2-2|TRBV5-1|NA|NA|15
CASSQGGKNTGELFF
TGCGCCAGCAGCCAGGGGGGTAAAAACACCGGGGAGCTGTTTTTT
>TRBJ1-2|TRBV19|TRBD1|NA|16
CASSIRTGPTNYGYTF
TGTGCCAGTAGTATCAGGACAGGGCCGACAAACTATGGCTACACCTTC
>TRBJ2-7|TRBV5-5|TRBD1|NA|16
CASSRTTGLESYEQYF
TGTGCCAGCAGCAGAACGACAGGGTTAGAAAGCTACGAGCAGTACTTC
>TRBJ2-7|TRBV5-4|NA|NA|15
CASSPRPGSLYEQYF
TGTGCCAGCAGCCCCCGACCGGGGTCCCTCTACGAGCAGTACTTC
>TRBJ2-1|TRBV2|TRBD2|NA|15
CASSEGGGSYNEQFF
TGTGCCAGCAGTGAAGGCGGGGGCTCCTACAATGAGCAGTTCTTC
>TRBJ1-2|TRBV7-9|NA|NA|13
CASSFGGNYGYTF
TGTGCCAGCAGCTTTGGGGGCAACTATGGCTACACCTTC
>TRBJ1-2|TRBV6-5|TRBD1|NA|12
CASSGRGRGYTF
TGTGCCAGCAGTGGAAGGGGGCGCGGCTACACCTTC
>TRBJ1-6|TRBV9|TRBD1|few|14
CASSPTGGNSPLHF
TGTGCCAGCAGCCCGACAGGGGGCAATTCACCCCTCCACTTT
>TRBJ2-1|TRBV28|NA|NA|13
CASSLKEGREQFF
TGTGCCAGCAGTTTAAAGGAGGGGCGTGAGCAGTTCTTC
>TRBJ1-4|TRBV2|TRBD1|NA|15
CASSELAGGFEKLFF
TGTGCCAGCAGTGAATTGGCAGGGGGGTTCGAAAAACTGTTTTTT
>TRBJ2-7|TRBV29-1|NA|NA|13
CSVEQGGLYEQYF
TGCAGCGTTGAACAGGGAGGACTCTACGAGCAGTACTTC
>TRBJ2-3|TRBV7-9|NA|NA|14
CASRLAGSTDTQYF
TGTGCCAGTAGACTGGCGGGGAGCACAGATACGCAGTATTTT
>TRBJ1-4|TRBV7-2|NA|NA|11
CASSSAEKLFF
TGTGCCAGCAGCTCCGCGGAAAAACTGTTTTTT
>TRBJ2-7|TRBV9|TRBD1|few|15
CASSPGQGPPYEQYF
TGTGCCAGCAGCCCGGGACAGGGGCCCCCCTACGAGCAGTACTTC
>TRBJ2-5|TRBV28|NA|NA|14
CASSSNRDGGTQYF
TGTGCCAGCAGCTCCAACAGGGATGGGGGGACCCAGTACTTC
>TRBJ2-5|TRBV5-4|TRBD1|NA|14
CASSLGQGQETQYF
TGTGCCAGCAGCCTGGGACAGGGGCAAGAGACCCAGTACTTC
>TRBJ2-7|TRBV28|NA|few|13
CASRTTGLYEQYF
TGTGCCAGCAGAACCACAGGGCTCTACGAGCAGTACTTC
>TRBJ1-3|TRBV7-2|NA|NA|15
CASRAGSNSGNTIYF
TGTGCCAGCAGGGCGGGATCTAACTCTGGAAACACCATATATTTT
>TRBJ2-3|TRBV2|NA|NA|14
CASSYGIRTDTQYF
TGTGCCAGCAGTTACGGGATTCGCACAGATACGCAGTATTTT
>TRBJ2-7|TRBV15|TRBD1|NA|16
CATSNRDRGFRYEQYF
TGTGCCACCAGCAATAGAGACAGGGGATTTCGGTACGAGCAGTACTTC
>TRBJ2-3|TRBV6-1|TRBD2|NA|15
CASSKAAGGPDTQYF
TGTGCCAGCAGTAAGGCAGCGGGGGGGCCAGATACGCAGTATTTT
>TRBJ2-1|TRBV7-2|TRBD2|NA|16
CASSLAVAGGYNEQFF
TGTGCCAGCAGCTTAGCGGTAGCGGGAGGTTACAATGAGCAGTTCTTC
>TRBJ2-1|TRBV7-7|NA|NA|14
CASSLGRGYNEQFF
TGTGCTAGCAGCTTAGGGAGAGGTTACAATGAGCAGTTCTTC
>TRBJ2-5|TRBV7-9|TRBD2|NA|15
CASSLGLAGLETQYF
TGTGCCAGCAGCTTAGGACTAGCGGGTTTGGAGACCCAGTACTTC
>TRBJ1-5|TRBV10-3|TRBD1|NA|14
CAIKGTGVDQPQHF
TGTGCCATCAAAGGGACAGGGGTGGATCAGCCCCAGCATTTT
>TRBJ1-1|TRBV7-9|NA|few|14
CASSLVGANTEAFF
TGTGCCAGCAGCTTAGTGGGGGCGAACACTGAAGCTTTCTTT
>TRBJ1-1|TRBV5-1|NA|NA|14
CASSRLDTNTEAFF
TGCGCCAGCAGCCGGCTCGACACGAACACTGAAGCTTTCTTT
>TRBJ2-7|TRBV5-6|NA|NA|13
CASSLQGPYEQYF
TGTGCCAGCAGCTTACAGGGCCCCTACGAGCAGTACTTC